Listed below are T cell receptor beta chains from one sample, sequenced in a study of T cell repertoires in ileal Crohn's disease. Some clones are missing from TCRdb's copy, which holds only in-frame ones; the method was immunoSEQ multiplex PCR. The table includes about 7,400 clones, roughly 72% detected once. Sequenced input: ileal tissue. The receptor source for this set is an adult with Crohn's disease. Both conserved end residues are part of each CDR3. Fields, in order: J gene, V gene, D gene, CDR3 protein. D genes are given only for firm matches.

J gene: TRBJ1-6; V gene: TRBV5-5; D gene: TRBD1; CDR3 protein: CASSLSGQYNSPLHF
J gene: TRBJ2-2; V gene: TRBV2; D gene: TRBD1; CDR3 protein: CASSYRQGPNTGELFF
J gene: TRBJ1-2; V gene: TRBV7-2; D gene: NA; CDR3 protein: CASSQNHATTRGYTF
J gene: TRBJ2-7; V gene: TRBV30; D gene: NA; CDR3 protein: CAWTRGLSYEQYF
J gene: TRBJ2-2; V gene: TRBV13; D gene: TRBD1; CDR3 protein: CASSHRGRTGELFF
J gene: TRBJ2-5; V gene: TRBV11-2; D gene: NA; CDR3 protein: CASSAGTNQETQYF
J gene: TRBJ2-1; V gene: TRBV30; D gene: NA; CDR3 protein: CAWSVKGEGTEQFF
J gene: TRBJ2-1; V gene: TRBV5-6; D gene: TRBD2; CDR3 protein: CASSYGLAGGRLHEQFF
J gene: TRBJ2-7; V gene: TRBV5-1; D gene: TRBD2; CDR3 protein: CASSLGFISGTSYEQYF
J gene: TRBJ1-2; V gene: TRBV2; D gene: TRBD1; CDR3 protein: CASTQGAGGYTF
J gene: TRBJ1-4; V gene: TRBV28; D gene: NA; CDR3 protein: CAIGTPVRMGDEKLFF
J gene: TRBJ1-1; V gene: TRBV12-5; D gene: TRBD1; CDR3 protein: CASVSGTGNTEAFF
J gene: TRBJ1-5; V gene: TRBV2; D gene: TRBD1; CDR3 protein: CASSERTGGQPQHF
J gene: TRBJ1-4; V gene: TRBV10-3; D gene: TRBD1; CDR3 protein: CASRRQGVREKLFF
J gene: TRBJ2-3; V gene: TRBV9; D gene: NA; CDR3 protein: CASSPRPEDTQYF
J gene: TRBJ2-5; V gene: TRBV6-1; D gene: TRBD1; CDR3 protein: CASSLRTGVRETQYF
J gene: TRBJ2-3; V gene: TRBV5-4; D gene: NA; CDR3 protein: CASSLPGSRRGTQYF
J gene: TRBJ2-6; V gene: TRBV19; D gene: NA; CDR3 protein: CASRQGRTGANVLTF
J gene: TRBJ1-6; V gene: TRBV19; D gene: NA; CDR3 protein: CASRFLSTGNSPLHF
J gene: TRBJ1-2; V gene: TRBV29-1; D gene: NA; CDR3 protein: CSVVTAGDDYGYTF
J gene: TRBJ2-7; V gene: TRBV13; D gene: TRBD2; CDR3 protein: CASSLSGGGYEQYF
J gene: TRBJ1-3; V gene: TRBV18; D gene: NA; CDR3 protein: CASSPFHESGNTIYF
J gene: TRBJ2-5; V gene: TRBV18; D gene: NA; CDR3 protein: CASSPLRGNQETQYF
J gene: TRBJ2-1; V gene: TRBV14; D gene: NA; CDR3 protein: CASSQISGAYNEQFF
J gene: TRBJ2-3; V gene: TRBV28; D gene: TRBD2; CDR3 protein: CATLPAGAGENTQYF
J gene: TRBJ1-1; V gene: TRBV28; D gene: NA; CDR3 protein: CASSSTGQLVLEAFF
J gene: TRBJ2-7; V gene: TRBV7-9; D gene: TRBD1; CDR3 protein: CASAGGYGEQYF
J gene: TRBJ1-1; V gene: TRBV19; D gene: NA; CDR3 protein: CASSPRTDMNTEAFF
J gene: TRBJ1-2; V gene: TRBV5-4; D gene: TRBD1; CDR3 protein: CASRAQGAYGYTF
J gene: TRBJ1-2; V gene: TRBV7-8; D gene: NA; CDR3 protein: CASSLDRYYGYTF
J gene: TRBJ2-5; V gene: TRBV18; D gene: NA; CDR3 protein: CASSPASYQETQYF
J gene: TRBJ1-3; V gene: TRBV29-1; D gene: NA; CDR3 protein: CSVLGDSGNTIYF
J gene: TRBJ1-2; V gene: TRBV6-5; D gene: NA; CDR3 protein: CASSYSGSINYGYTF
J gene: TRBJ1-1; V gene: TRBV9; D gene: NA; CDR3 protein: CASTRMNTEAFF
J gene: TRBJ2-4; V gene: TRBV10-3; D gene: TRBD2; CDR3 protein: CAISDSGNIQYF
J gene: TRBJ2-2; V gene: TRBV7-3; D gene: TRBD1; CDR3 protein: CASSSAGTEAGELFF
J gene: TRBJ1-6; V gene: TRBV7-2; D gene: NA; CDR3 protein: CASSLDGNSPLHF
J gene: TRBJ1-2; V gene: TRBV29-1; D gene: NA; CDR3 protein: CSVESSRADGYTF
J gene: TRBJ1-1; V gene: TRBV6-1; D gene: NA; CDR3 protein: CASRANSDGGTEAFF
J gene: TRBJ2-3; V gene: TRBV6-4; D gene: NA; CDR3 protein: CASSGASESDTQYF
J gene: TRBJ1-2; V gene: TRBV28; D gene: NA; CDR3 protein: CASSLGANYGYTF
J gene: TRBJ1-3; V gene: TRBV9; D gene: TRBD1; CDR3 protein: CASSVGTGGAGNTIYF
J gene: TRBJ2-2; V gene: TRBV5-1; D gene: NA; CDR3 protein: CASSLVRGFGNTGELFF
J gene: TRBJ2-2; V gene: TRBV5-5; D gene: NA; CDR3 protein: CASSHGLNTGELFF
J gene: TRBJ2-2; V gene: TRBV5-1; D gene: NA; CDR3 protein: CASSMDRNTGELFF
J gene: TRBJ1-4; V gene: TRBV9; D gene: NA; CDR3 protein: CASSVGGQLWEKLFF
J gene: TRBJ1-6; V gene: TRBV14; D gene: TRBD1; CDR3 protein: CASSRTGSNSPLHF
J gene: TRBJ1-6; V gene: TRBV5-1; D gene: TRBD1; CDR3 protein: CASSPGQGARMSPLHF
J gene: TRBJ2-5; V gene: TRBV5-4; D gene: TRBD2; CDR3 protein: CASTPSPGGQETQYF
J gene: TRBJ2-5; V gene: TRBV7-7; D gene: TRBD2; CDR3 protein: CASSPGLAGRQETQYF
J gene: TRBJ1-6; V gene: TRBV5-1; D gene: NA; CDR3 protein: CASSFTGGKGSPLHF
J gene: TRBJ2-3; V gene: TRBV18; D gene: NA; CDR3 protein: CASSPRSGSTDTQYF